This TCR beta chain stems from a study of cytomegalovirus exposure and HLA in healthy donors. PCR primers comprised 60 Vbeta and 13 Jbeta primers. TCRdb's copy holds only in-frame clones and misses some; the assay was immunoSEQ multiplex PCR. The sample carries about 65,000 clones, 80% recorded once. The source of this sequence is a woman in her 30s in good health and CMV-seronegative. Sequencing was performed on PBMCs.

Written as DNA, the CDR3 is TGCGCCAGCAGCCAAGTTAGCGGGGAAGGACAGTTCTTC. Translation: CASSQVSGEGQFF. The chain links TRBV4-1 to TRBJ2-1; 8 bases are a match to TRBD2. CDR1 is MGHRA, CDR2 YSYEKL, per germline. The CDR3 runs 13 residues. With 1 base clipped from V and 13 bases from J, the junction kept 6 bases outside the gene matches.